This T cell receptor (beta chain) is drawn from a study of blood T cell repertoires in COVID-19. Germline lookup yields CDR1 SNHLY and CDR2 FYNNEI. The V and J ends lost 10 bases and 1 base, in that order; junction bases with no gene match: 11. The CDR3 is made up of 15 amino acids. Study processing details: Amplification from reference gene primers served as the basis for estimated nucleated cell counts. The assay was immunoSEQ multiplex PCR, and TCRdb's table has in-frame clones only and misses some. D and trimming were read from the DNA, whereas the V and J calls and clone size are those reported in that table. The table includes roughly 100,000 clones, about four fifths detected once.

The sequencing input was peripheral blood. The chain employs TRBV2 and TRBJ1-1, with 8 bases identical to TRBD1. The TCR sequence derives from a woman at least 80 years old with acute or convalescent COVID-19. CDR3 protein: CAKRQGPNPNTEAFF. CDR3 DNA sequence: TGTGCCAAACGACAGGGGCCAAACCCGAACACTGAAGCTTTCTTT. Supplemented by reference TRBV2 and TRBJ1-1, the full variable domain reads EPEVTQTPSHQVTQMGQEVILRCVPISNHLYFYWYRQILGQKVEFLVSFYNNEISEKSEIFDDQFSVERPDGSNFTLKIRSTKLEDSAMYFCAKRQGPNPNTEAFFGQGTRLTVV.